This T cell receptor beta chain was captured in a study of shared clonotypes between healthy human individuals. Background on the study: Each donor contributed plates that comprised three CD4 naive, three CD4 memory, two CD8 naive and one CD8 memory.

The repertoire was sequenced with immunoSEQ multiplex PCR; TCRdb's copy has only in-frame clones and lacks some. The data hold over 1.4 million clones, with roughly 96% observed a single time. In the case of this clone: The antigen is unknown.

The ends lost 5 bases at V and 3 bases at J; junction bases unmatched: 2. The CDR3 length is 13 residues. The germline gives CDR1 SGHVS, CDR2 FQNEAQ. General study points: Inspection by rarefaction showed sorted-subset sequencing to be incomplete despite large depth.

The TCR originated in a man aged 30 to 45 in good health. V is TRBV7-8 and J is TRBJ1-2; 8 bases fit TRBD1. The specimen sequenced was naive CD4+ T cells sorted from blood. Indicated subset: CD45RA+ positively selected. The CDR3 sequence: CASSAGQDYGYTF. CDR3 in DNA: TGTGCCAGCAGCGCGGGACAGGACTATGGCTACACCTTC.